The 31 T cell receptor beta chains in this list originate from one sample, sequenced in a study of T cell responses to AZD1222 COVID-19 vaccine. This table comes from immunoSEQ multiplex PCR, and its TCRdb copy is limited to in-frame clones, with some not included. The table has 55,000 to 80,000 clones, around 84% seen once; the top ten hold over 8%. This material consisted of peripheral blood, taken on day 0 of AZD1222 vaccination. The receptor source for this set is an adult in good health.

The sample holds one count of this clone. V usage is TRBV5-6 and J usage is TRBJ2-7; 7 bases match TRBD1. V trimming: 4 bases; J trimming: 7 bases; junction bases outside the gene matches: 14. The CDR3 runs 15 residues. From germline, CDR1 is SGHDT and CDR2 YYEEEE. For the CDR3, the DNA is TGTGCCAGCAGCCCCCCCCAGGGGGAGAGGGGGGAGCAGTACTTC. Translated: CASSPPQGERGEQYF.

This chain uses TRBV28 with TRBJ1-2; D is ambiguous. The CDR3 is 12 amino acids. The V gene lost 3 bases and the J gene lost 4 bases, with 6 bases spanning the gap. Germline values: CDR1 MDHEN, CDR2 SYDVKM. This chain's CDR3 is CASSFGSYGYTF. The CDR3 nucleotides are TGTGCCAGCAGTTTTGGCAGCTATGGCTACACCTTC.

The chain carries TRBV10-3 and TRBJ1-6; D is uncertain. The germline V gene encodes CDR1 ENHRY and CDR2 SYGVKD. The V end was cut by 3 bases, the J end by 14 bases, with 14 bases between. The CDR3 length is 13 residues. CDR3 sequence (DNA): TGTGCCATCAGTGACAATGAACGGGAGTCCCTCCACTTT. It encodes CAISDNERESLHF.

This chain uses TRBV27 with TRBJ2-7; D gene unclear. CDR1 is MNHEY, CDR2 SMNVEV, per germline (reference sequence). This CDR3 comprises 15 residues. V was pared by 5 bases and J by 0 bases, with 14 bases between. For the CDR3, the DNA is TGTGCCAGCAGTCCCCTAATAGGTAGCTCCTACGAGCAGTACTTC. Amino acids: CASSPLIGSSYEQYF.

This clone was found once. The rearrangement links TRBV19 to TRBJ1-6; 7 bases align to TRBD1. Germline trimming cut 9 bases from V and 8 bases from J; bases unmatched to any gene: 13. CDR3 length equals 15 residues. Per the germline V gene, CDR1 is LNHDA and CDR2 is SQIVND (reference sequence). The CDR3 sequence: CARIDKGATYSPLHF. The CDR3 region has the DNA TGTGCCAGAATAGATAAGGGGGCTACTTATTCACCCCTCCACTTT.

CDR3 nucleotides: TGTGCCAGCAGCCTAACAGGGTCCCGGGAGCTGTTTTTT. Its protein is CASSLTGSRELFF. The V gene is TRBV12-3 or TRBV12-4, the J gene TRBJ2-2, with D possibly TRBD1 on 6 matching bases. This CDR3 has 13 amino acids. Trimming took 6 bases from V and 9 from J, leaving 14 bases between them.

This chain uses TRBV19 with TRBJ1-5, with D hard to call. The V gene lost 2 bases and the J gene lost 7 bases, with 15 bases spanning the gap. Germline V gene data show CDR1 as LNHDA and CDR2 as SQIVND (reference sequence). There are 15 residues in the CDR3. The CDR3, as DNA: TGTGCCAGTAGTATACTTCCTCACGTCCCCCAGCCCCAGCATTTT. Its translation is CASSILPHVPQPQHF. Full variable domain (rest looked up from reference TRBV19 and TRBJ1-5): DGGITQSPKYLFRKEGQNVTLSCEQNLNHDAMYWYRQDPGQGLRLIYYSQIVNDFQKGDIAEGYSVSREKKESFPLTVTSAQKNPTAFYLCASSILPHVPQPQHFGDGTRLSIL.

The chain recombines TRBV2 with TRBJ1-1, with D unresolved. CDR3 length: 16 amino acids. V was cut by 3 bases and J by 0 bases, with 14 bases left in between. Germline V lookup: CDR1 SNHLY, CDR2 FYNNEI. The CDR3 DNA reads TGTGCCAGCAGTGACCCTTGGGTAGGCTTGAACACTGAAGCTTTCTTT. Residues: CASSDPWVGLNTEAFF. Full variable domain (rest looked up from reference TRBV2 and TRBJ1-1): EPEVTQTPSHQVTQMGQEVILRCVPISNHLYFYWYRQILGQKVEFLVSFYNNEISEKSEIFDDQFSVERPDGSNFTLKIRSTKLEDSAMYFCASSDPWVGLNTEAFFGQGTRLTVV.

The rearrangement links TRBV19 to TRBJ1-2; D call uncertain. CDR1 is LNHDA, CDR2 SQIVND, per germline (reference sequence). CDR3 length: 14 residues. The V end lost 8 bases, the J end lost 0 bases, and 13 bases lay between the germline ends. CDR3 coding DNA: TGTGCCAGTGGGCACACTCAGGCTAACTATGGCTACACCTTC. Translation: CASGHTQANYGYTF. Together with reference TRBV19 and TRBJ1-2, the CDR3 gives the full variable domain: DGGITQSPKYLFRKEGQNVTLSCEQNLNHDAMYWYRQDPGQGLRLIYYSQIVNDFQKGDIAEGYSVSREKKESFPLTVTSAQKNPTAFYLCASGHTQANYGYTFGSGTRLTVV.

The rearrangement uses TRBV6-5 and TRBJ2-5; TRBD1 might be the D (5 bases). Per the germline V gene, CDR1 is MNHEY and CDR2 is SVGAGI. The CDR3 runs 15 residues. The ends were cut back, 7 bases at V and 1 base at J, with 16 bases in the middle. The CDR3 sequence: CASTTMGQPQETQYF. In DNA form, the CDR3 reads TGTGCCAGCACCACTATGGGGCAGCCCCAAGAGACCCAGTACTTC.

This sequence joins TRBV5-5 and TRBJ1-3; D gene uncertain. V dropped 2 bases and J dropped 0 bases, with 6 bases sitting between them. CDR3 length equals 14 residues. CDR1 is SGHKS and CDR2 is YYEKEE in the germline V gene (reference sequence). As DNA, the CDR3 is TGTGCCAGCAGCTTCATGTCCTCTGGAAACACCATATATTTT. Translated: CASSFMSSGNTIYF.

The chain uses TRBV7-3 and TRBJ1-1; D not certain. Germline V CDR1 and CDR2: SGHTA, FQGTGA. The CDR3 extends over 13 amino acids. V was shortened by 0 bases and J by 1 base, with 3 bases between the two germline ends. CDR3 bases: TGTGCCAGCAGCTTAACAGCGAACACTGAAGCTTTCTTT. As protein: CASSLTANTEAFF.

The chain uses TRBV5-1 and TRBJ1-4, with 8 bases that match TRBD1. CDR3 length: 16 amino acids. Germline V gene lookup returns CDR1 SGHRS and CDR2 YFSETQ. V lost 0 bases and J lost 7; bases outside the gene matches: 8. CDR3 coding DNA: TGCGCCAGCAGCTTGGCTCCAACAGGGGGAGGTGAAAAACTGTTTTTT. It yields the protein CASSLAPTGGGEKLFF.

This chain links TRBV5-1 with TRBJ2-5, with 10 bases fitting TRBD2. This CDR3 region has 19 residues. The germline V gene encodes CDR1 SGHRS and CDR2 YFSETQ. V was pared by 0 bases and J by 2 bases, with 13 bases of the junction left unmatched. CDR3 sequence reads: CASSLGALSTSGTQETQYF. The CDR3 coding sequence is TGCGCCAGCAGCTTGGGCGCACTTAGTACTAGCGGGACTCAAGAGACCCAGTACTTC.

The V gene is TRBV9, the J gene TRBJ2-3; the D gene is possibly TRBD2 (5 bases). This CDR3 is built from 14 residues. V dropped 1 base and J dropped 7 bases, with 13 bases sitting between them. Per the germline V gene, CDR1 is SGDLS and CDR2 is YYNGEE. CDR3 nucleotide sequence: TGTGCCAGCAGCGTATCTCCTAGCTCTTATACGCAGTATTTT. This encodes CASSVSPSSYTQYF.

The J gene is TRBJ1-1, the V gene TRBV11-1; D remains ambiguous. The germline V and J ends were trimmed by 5 bases and 1 base, with 14 bases remaining between them. Germline-derived CDR1 and CDR2 are SGHAT and FQDESV (reference sequence). This CDR3 has 15 amino acids. The CDR3 spells CASSIRSHGNTEAFF. CDR3 nucleotide sequence: TGTGCCAGCAGCATAAGGTCCCACGGGAACACTGAAGCTTTCTTT.

The rearrangement joins TRBV24-1 to TRBJ2-3; 9 nucleotides match TRBD1. The CDR3 is 13 amino acids. The ends lost 7 bases at V and 4 bases at J; junction bases unmatched: 2. CDR1 is KGHDR and CDR2 is SFDVKD in the germline V gene. CDR3 nucleotides: TGTGCCACCAGCAGGACAGGGGCAGATACGCAGTATTTT. Its protein product is CATSRTGADTQYF.

The chain is built from TRBV30 and TRBJ2-1; 9 bases map to TRBD2. The CDR3 is 17 amino acids. V shed 6 bases and J 0 bases; nucleotides not matched to a gene: 12. Germline V gene lookup returns CDR1 GTSNPN and CDR2 SVGIG (reference sequence). CDR3 DNA sequence: TGTGCCTGTTCTCCGGCCCTAGCGGGAAGCTCCTACAATGAGCAGTTCTTC. Translating it yields CACSPALAGSSYNEQFF.

The rearrangement joins TRBV7-9 to TRBJ2-3, with 9 positions matching TRBD2. The V and J ends lost 0 bases and 1 base, in that order; junction bases with no gene match: 8. This CDR3 is built from 18 residues. The germline V gene has CDR1 SEHNR and CDR2 FQNEAQ (reference sequence). The chain's CDR3 is CASSLALLAGTRTDTQYF. In nucleotides, the CDR3 is TGTGCCAGCAGCTTAGCACTCCTAGCGGGGACCCGCACAGATACGCAGTATTTT.

This clone was seen only once. CDR3 coding DNA: TGTGCCAGCAGTTCAATCACAGGGGAGGTAAATGAAAAACTGTTTTTT. It translates to CASSSITGEVNEKLFF. V gene TRBV28 combines with J gene TRBJ1-4, with 7 bases that match TRBD1. This CDR3 region has 16 residues. V trimming: 4 bases; J trimming: 5 bases; junction bases outside the gene matches: 10. Germline V gene lookup returns CDR1 MDHEN and CDR2 SYDVKM.

In DNA form, the CDR3 reads TGTGCCAGCAGCTCTCTACCGGGAACTATGAACACTGAAGCTTTCTTT. Translation: CASSSLPGTMNTEAFF. The V gene is TRBV7-8, the J gene TRBJ1-1; D uncertain. Germline V CDR1 and CDR2: SGHVS, FQNEAQ. This CDR3 comprises 16 residues. V was shortened by 4 bases and J by 0 bases, with 15 bases between the two germline ends.

This chain joins TRBV2 and TRBJ2-7; D may be TRBD1 (5 bases). Germline V CDR1 and CDR2: SNHLY, FYNNEI. V lost 4 bases, J lost 4 bases, and 11 bases lay in between. The CDR3 has 13 residues. CDR3 sequence: CASSGSAGYEQYF. As DNA, the CDR3 is TGTGCCAGCAGTGGGTCGGCAGGGTACGAGCAGTACTTC.

This clone was observed once. The chain has TRBV6-2 or TRBV6-3 and TRBJ1-4, with D possibly being TRBD1 (6 bases). Germline-derived CDR1 and CDR2 are MNHEY and SVGEGT. The V end lost 4 bases, the J end lost 3 bases, and 12 bases lay between the germline ends. This CDR3 contains 15 residues. The CDR3 is CASSSPTGANEKLFF. DNA for the CDR3: TGTGCCAGCAGTTCCCCGACAGGCGCTAATGAAAAACTGTTTTTT.

This clone was picked up a small number of times. The V gene is TRBV3-1 (or the pseudogene TRBV3-2), the J gene TRBJ2-1; 7 bases map to TRBD2. Germline V gene data show CDR1 as LGHDT and CDR2 as YNNKEL (reference sequence). V lost 4 bases and J lost 0; bases outside the gene matches: 3. The CDR3 contains 15 residues. The CDR3 reads CASSLGTTSYNEQFF. The CDR3 bases are TGTGCCAGCAGCCTAGGGACTACCTCCTACAATGAGCAGTTCTTC.

The V gene is TRBV6-5, the J gene TRBJ2-7; TRBD1 is a possible D gene (5 bases). Looked up from germline, CDR1 is MNHEY and CDR2 is SVGAGI. The V end lost 2 bases, the J end lost 3 bases, and 11 bases lay between the germline ends. The CDR3 covers 14 residues. CDR3 nucleotides: TGTGCCAGCAGTTACGGGGCAGGGAACTACGAGCAGTACTTC. Its translation: CASSYGAGNYEQYF.

The chain joins TRBV19 to TRBJ1-6; 10 nucleotides match TRBD1. CDR3 length: 15 amino acids. Per the germline V gene, CDR1 is LNHDA and CDR2 is SQIVND (reference sequence). V lost 6 bases, J lost 8 bases, and 7 bases stayed unmatched. CDR3 protein: CASRPRDRGDSPLHF. Here the CDR3 DNA reads TGTGCCAGTAGGCCGCGGGACAGGGGTGATTCACCCCTCCACTTT.

V gene TRBV7-2 combines with J gene TRBJ1-6; TRBD1 might be the D (6 bases). The CDR3 loop spans 13 amino acids. Germline CDR1 and CDR2: SGHTA and FQGNSA. The V end lost 11 bases, the J end lost 6 bases, and 14 bases lay between the germline ends. In DNA form, the CDR3 reads TGTGCCTGTAAACAGGGCTTTAATTCACCCCTCCACTTT. It specifies CACKQGFNSPLHF.

This clone was seen just once. The rearrangement uses TRBV5-4 and TRBJ2-1; TRBD2 matches 11 bases. The germline CDR1 and CDR2 sequences are SGHNT and YYREEE (reference sequence). The CDR3 is 16 amino acids. V shed 4 bases, J shed 3 bases, and the junction held 6 bases outside the gene matches. In DNA, the CDR3 is TGTGCCAGCAGCCAAGACCTAGCGGGGGGCTACAATGAGCAGTTCTTC. Protein sequence: CASSQDLAGGYNEQFF. Complete variable domain (other parts from reference TRBV5-4 and TRBJ2-1): ETGVTQSPTHLIKTRGQQVTLRCSSQSGHNTVSWYQQALGQGPQFIFQYYREEENGRGNFPPRFSGLQFPNYSSELNVNALELDDSALYLCASSQDLAGGYNEQFFGPGTRLTVL.

The table lists this clone with a few counts. The chain links TRBV7-9 to TRBJ1-2, with D unclear. The ends were cut back, 1 base at V and 8 bases at J, with 11 bases in the middle. Germline values: CDR1 SEHNR, CDR2 FQNEAQ (reference sequence). CDR3 length: 13 residues. The CDR3 here is CASSLEGPWGYTF. As DNA, the CDR3 is TGTGCCAGCAGCTTAGAAGGCCCCTGGGGCTACACCTTC.

This chain links TRBV5-1 with TRBJ1-5, with TRBD1 identical over 8 bases. Germline V CDR1 and CDR2: SGHRS, YFSETQ. J gave up 2 bases and V 0 bases, and 1 base lay outside the gene matches. The CDR3 has 15 amino acids. CDR3: CASSLGTGRNQPQHF. DNA of the CDR3: TGCGCCAGCAGCTTGGGGACAGGGCGCAATCAGCCCCAGCATTTT.

This clone was observed a few times. J is TRBJ1-4 and V is TRBV7-9; D unclear. From germline, CDR1 is SEHNR and CDR2 FQNEAQ (reference sequence). CDR3 length: 16 residues. The germline V and J ends were trimmed by 0 bases and 0 bases, with 8 bases remaining between them. In DNA, the CDR3 is TGTGCCAGCAGCTTAGCCTGGCAGACAACTAATGAAAAACTGTTTTTT. It specifies CASSLAWQTTNEKLFF.